A single sample is the source of the 29 T cell receptor beta chains below, sequenced in a study of regulatory T cells in long-lasting Graves disease. According to the study, TCR beta libraries were built with iRepertoire HTBI primers and CDR3-region Arm-PCR. TCRdb itself ran the multiplex PCR reads through MiXCR, one entry per CDR3 protein. The sample holds around 500,000 distinct CDR3 sequences, about 13% seen once. The sample's time point: newly diagnosed GD, antithyroid drugs for less than 3 months. From PBMCs, RNA was extracted and then used to make the TCR library. This same sample was also taken into another study, of T cells in Graves' hyperthyroidism and ophthalmopathy.

The source material was peripheral blood mononuclear cells (PBMCs), sampled at new diagnosis, from a patient treated with antithyroid drugs. The receptors stem from a man aged 30 to 45 with Graves disease.

There are many counts of this clonotype. V and J are TRBV12-3 or TRBV12-4 and TRBJ1-2; no definite D call. Trimming shortened V by 8 bases and J by 0 bases, and 7 bases separated the two germline ends. The CDR3 length is 12 residues. CDR3 sequence: CASGSANYGYTF. The CDR3 coding sequence is TGTGCCAGCGGTTCCGCTAACTATGGCTACACCTTC.

Many counts were recorded for this clonotype. This chain joins TRBV20-1 and TRBJ2-1; 11 nucleotides agree with TRBD2. The ends lost 6 bases at V and 5 bases at J; junction bases unmatched: 3. From germline, CDR1 is DFQATT and CDR2 SNEGSKA (reference sequence). CDR3 length: 13 amino acids. The CDR3 DNA is TGCAGTGCCACTAGCGGGAGCAACAATGAGCAGTTCTTC. Its translation: CSATSGSNNEQFF.

The rearrangement links TRBV5-4 to TRBJ1-1, with D unresolved. Trimming shortened V by 2 bases and J by 2 bases, and 7 bases separated the two germline ends. CDR1 is SGHNT, CDR2 YYREEE, per germline (reference sequence). CDR3 size: 13 residues. The CDR3 DNA reads as TGTGCCAGCAGCTTCCAGATAAACACTGAAGCTTTCTTT. Its protein is CASSFQINTEAFF.

This clonotype was counted between two and nine times. This may come from a read error, since a much larger clone is one base off. In DNA form, the CDR3 reads TGTGCCAGCAACTGGTCTGCGGGGGGGATCGGGGAGCTGTTTTTT. It yields the protein CASNWSAGGIGELFF. The rearrangement uses TRBV27 and TRBJ2-2; TRBD2 aligns across 9 bases. CDR3 size: 15 residues. Germline CDR1 is MNHEY and CDR2 is SMNVEV (reference sequence). J lost 7 bases, V lost 7 bases, and 10 bases had no gene match.

This clonotype has a handful of counts. The V gene is TRBV12-5, the J gene TRBJ2-1, with D hard to call. The V gene lost 6 bases and the J gene lost 7 bases, with 16 bases spanning the gap. Germline V CDR1 and CDR2: LGHNT, FRNRAP. This CDR3 spans 14 amino acids. The CDR3 here is CASGLLGPLNEQFF. CDR3 nucleotide sequence: TGTGCTAGTGGGCTGCTAGGACCCTTGAATGAGCAGTTCTTC.

This clonotype was seen at least ten times. V usage is TRBV12-3 or TRBV12-4 and J usage is TRBJ2-1; D may be TRBD2 (5 bases). The CDR3 is 15 amino acids. V was cut by 2 bases and J by 5 bases, with 13 bases left in between. The CDR3 region is CASSLQVARHNEQFF. DNA of the CDR3: TGTGCCAGCAGTTTACAAGTAGCGAGGCACAATGAGCAGTTCTTC.

This clonotype was counted many times. V and J are TRBV7-2 and TRBJ2-7; TRBD2 matches at 8 bases. J was trimmed by 6 bases and V by 1 base; bases with no gene match: 14. This CDR3 spans 17 amino acids. CDR1 SGHTA and CDR2 FQGNSA come from the germline V gene. CDR3 bases: TGTGCCAGCAGCTTAGGCATAGTCGGGAGGGCCTTCCGCGAGCAGTACTTC. It translates to CASSLGIVGRAFREQYF.

The V and J genes are TRBV4-2 and TRBJ2-1; 15 nucleotides align to TRBD2. TRBJ2-5 explains the end of the DNA better; the J call may be wrong. The CDR3 is 19 amino acids. Per the germline V gene, CDR1 is LGHNA and CDR2 is YNFKEQ. In DNA, the CDR3 is TGTGCCAGCAGCCAAGATTCCGGACTAGCGGGAGGGCTGCAAGAGACCCAGTACTTC. The encoded protein is CASSQDSGLAGGLQETQYF.

This clonotype has a count of ten or more. V usage is TRBV2 and J usage is TRBJ2-7; 7 bases match TRBD1. CDR3 length: 13 residues. The germline gives CDR1 SNHLY, CDR2 FYNNEI. V lost 6 bases and J lost 5; bases outside the gene matches: 7. The CDR3 DNA reads as TGTGCCAGCAGCTTACAGGGGAGAAACGAGCAGTACTTC. Translating it yields CASSLQGRNEQYF.

This clonotype came up many times. The chain couples TRBV7-3 to TRBJ2-3; a possible D gene is TRBD2 (5 bases). The V gene's germline CDR1 is SGHTA and CDR2 FQGTGA. V was pared by 3 bases and J by 3 bases, with 13 bases between. CDR3 length equals 15 residues. CDR3 nucleotide sequence: TGTGCCAGCAGCTTCCGGTCTAGCTCGACAGATACGCAGTATTTT. Translating gives CASSFRSSSTDTQYF.

The J gene is TRBJ1-5, the V gene TRBV15, with D hard to call. The CDR3 loop spans 16 amino acids. The V gene lost 0 bases and the J gene lost 5 bases, with 14 bases spanning the gap. From germline, CDR1 is LNHNV and CDR2 YYDKDF (reference sequence). CDR3 residues: CATSRDYRSHYQPQHF. For the CDR3, the DNA is TGTGCCACCAGCAGAGATTATAGGAGTCACTATCAGCCCCAGCATTTT.

This clonotype showed up many times. The chain joins TRBV12-3 or TRBV12-4 to TRBJ1-5; D gene ambiguous. V lost 3 bases and J 0 bases, leaving 9 bases between the germline ends. This CDR3 region has 15 residues. The CDR3 bases are TGTGCCAGCAGTTTGACCTCGTATAGCAATCAGCCCCAGCATTTT. Its protein is CASSLTSYSNQPQHF.

Ten or more counts support this clonotype. The chain employs TRBV27 and TRBJ2-3; D may be TRBD1 (6 bases). CDR1 MNHEY and CDR2 SMNVEV come from the germline V gene (reference sequence). Trimming took 5 bases from V and 1 from J, leaving 16 bases between them. The CDR3 runs 16 residues. Here the CDR3 DNA reads TGTGCCAGCAGTCCCCCTGGACAGTTAGGCACAGATACGCAGTATTTT. Residues: CASSPPGQLGTDTQYF.

The sample holds many counts of this clonotype. The rearrangement uses TRBV6-1 and TRBJ2-2; TRBD2 matches at 16 bases. The V gene end was trimmed by 7 bases and the J gene end by 7 bases; junction bases not matched to a gene: 9. Germline V gives CDR1 MNHNS, CDR2 SASEGT. This CDR3 spans 17 amino acids. The CDR3 nucleotides are TGTGCCAGCACCCCGGGACTAGCGGGAGGGCCTAACGGGGAGCTGTTTTTT. Protein sequence: CASTPGLAGGPNGELFF.

In regard to this clonotype: A much larger clonotype is one base distant, so this may be a read error. Here the CDR3 omits its conserved ending phenylalanine or tryptophan, so a read error is the likely source. The chain combines TRBV11-1 with TRBJ1-6; D is ambiguous. Per the germline V gene, CDR1 is SGHAT and CDR2 is FQDESV (reference sequence). The CDR3 length is 14 residues. V was trimmed by 3 bases and J by 5 bases, leaving 8 bases between them. CDR3 sequence (DNA): TGTGCCAGCAGCTTTGTCAGAAATAATTCACCCCTCCACTCT. Its translation: CASSFVRNNSPLHS.

This clonotype was observed a few times. A much bigger clone sits one base away, suggesting this may be a read error. J is TRBJ2-7 and V is TRBV12-3 or TRBV12-4; D is possibly TRBD2 (6 bases). There are 14 residues in the CDR3. V lost 7 bases and J 5 bases, leaving 18 bases between the germline ends. The DNA for the CDR3 is TGTGCCAGCACCTTCACTGGCGGGATCGACGAGCAGTACTTC. Amino acid sequence: CASTFTGGIDEQYF.

This clonotype has a handful of counts. A read error may produce the germline difference seen at one junction end. V and J are TRBV29-1 and TRBJ2-1; TRBD2 agrees at 11 bases. The CDR3 loop spans 14 amino acids. Germline-derived CDR1 and CDR2 are SQVTM and ANQGSEA. This CDR3 reads CSVNGASGRHEQSF. The CDR3 DNA reads TGCAGCGTTAACGGGGCTAGCGGGAGGCATGAGCAGTCCTTC.

In this sample, this clonotype turned up many times. This chain's CDR3 is CASSYGQSGGSPLHF. The CDR3 DNA reads as TGTGCCAGCAGTTACGGACAGTCCGGAGGTTCACCCCTCCACTTT. The chain links TRBV12-3 or TRBV12-4 to TRBJ1-6, with D perhaps TRBD1 (6 bases). Trimming removed 4 bases from V and 9 bases from J, with 16 bases in between. This CDR3 contains 15 residues.

In DNA form, the CDR3 reads TGTGCCAGCAGCCGCGGGACAGGGGGTTGGTACTTC. This translates into CASSRGTGGWYF. The chain links TRBV6-1 to TRBJ2-7; 11 nucleotides match TRBD1. CDR1 is MNHNS, CDR2 SASEGT, per germline. The CDR3 has 12 amino acids. V trimming: 6 bases; J trimming: 12 bases; junction bases outside the gene matches: 7.

This clonotype was seen repeatedly, ten times or more. The chain couples TRBV3-1 to TRBJ2-7; 10 nucleotides line up with TRBD1. With 2 bases clipped from V and 4 bases from J, the junction kept 5 bases outside the gene matches. The germline V gene has CDR1 LGHDT and CDR2 YNNKEL (reference sequence). The CDR3 length is 15 residues. Written as DNA, the CDR3 is TGTGCCAGCAGCCAAACCTCGGGACAGGGGTACGAGCAGTACTTC. This codes for CASSQTSGQGYEQYF.

This clonotype was seen repeatedly, ten times or more. The chain carries TRBV20-1 and TRBJ1-3; no firm D call. The CDR3 sequence is 13 residues long. Trimming stripped 0 bases from V and 0 bases from J, with 3 bases between. CDR1 DFQATT and CDR2 SNEGSKA come from the germline V gene (reference sequence). The CDR3 DNA reads as TGCAGTGCTAGAGACGGCTCTGGAAACACCATATATTTT. The encoded protein is CSARDGSGNTIYF.

This clonotype was counted at least ten times. J is TRBJ2-3 and V is TRBV19, with D maybe TRBD2 (5 bases). Germline loops: CDR1 LNHDA, CDR2 SQIVND (reference sequence). Trimming took off 3 bases at V and 6 bases at J, with 16 bases between the two ends. This CDR3 contains 15 residues. For the CDR3, the DNA is TGTGCCAGTAGTATTGGGAGTACGGGCGGGGATACGCAGTATTTT. Protein: CASSIGSTGGDTQYF.

This chain links TRBV9 with TRBJ2-3; 7 nucleotides agree with TRBD2. Germline V gene data show CDR1 as SGDLS and CDR2 as YYNGEE. Trimming took 0 bases from V and 7 from J; bases not matched to a gene: 14. The CDR3 spans 17 residues. CDR3: CASSVGSGDQGRHTQYF. DNA of the CDR3: TGTGCCAGCAGCGTAGGAAGCGGGGACCAAGGAAGGCATACGCAGTATTTT.

A few counts support this clonotype. The chain carries TRBV27 and TRBJ2-3; 10 bases line up with TRBD1. V lost 0 bases, J lost 4 bases, and 4 bases stayed unmatched. Germline CDR1 and CDR2: MNHEY and SMNVEV (reference sequence). The CDR3 consists of 16 residues. The CDR3, as DNA: TGTGCCAGCAGTTTATCCGGGACAGGGGTCCCAGATACGCAGTATTTT. It is translated as CASSLSGTGVPDTQYF.

This clonotype was counted between two and nine times. Possible read error: a much larger clone is one base away. The J gene is TRBJ2-2, the V gene TRBV11-2; D may be TRBD2 (5 bases). Looked up from germline, CDR1 is SGHAT and CDR2 is FQNNGV. The CDR3 runs to 13 residues. The CDR3 loop reads CASSLGRAGKLFF. The CDR3, as DNA: TGTGCCAGCAGCTTGGGCCGGGCCGGGAAGCTGTTTTTT.

The CDR3 DNA reads TGCGCCAGCAGCTTGCAGGGTTATGGAGAGACCCAGTACTTC. Protein sequence: CASSLQGYGETQYF. The rearrangement links TRBV5-1 to TRBJ2-5; the D gene is possibly TRBD1 (5 bases). Between the trimmed V and J ends, which lost 1 base and 4 bases, there was a span of 11 bases. Per germline, CDR1 SGHRS and CDR2 YFSETQ. This CDR3 comprises 14 residues.

This clonotype has at least ten counts. The chain couples TRBV7-8 to TRBJ1-2; no reliable D call. V shed 5 bases and J shed 0 bases, with 13 bases lying between them. Germline loops: CDR1 SGHVS, CDR2 FQNEAQ. The CDR3 has 15 residues. The chain's CDR3 is CASSPDRNPNYGYTF. The CDR3 region has the DNA TGTGCCAGCAGCCCTGACCGGAATCCTAACTATGGCTACACCTTC.

This chain connects TRBV5-5 to TRBJ2-3; D unclear. V was shortened by 0 bases and J by 3 bases, with 14 bases between the two germline ends. This CDR3 has 16 amino acids. The germline CDR1 and CDR2 sequences are SGHKS and YYEKEE (reference sequence). The CDR3 protein is CASSLVASPGTDTQYF. The CDR3 region has the DNA TGTGCCAGCAGCTTGGTTGCCAGCCCCGGTACAGATACGCAGTATTTT.

This clonotype was recorded at least ten times. The chain joins TRBV27 to TRBJ2-5; D gene unclear. Trimming stripped 2 bases from V and 2 bases from J, with 6 bases between. There are 13 residues in the CDR3. Germline V gene data show CDR1 as MNHEY and CDR2 as SMNVEV (reference sequence). In nucleotides, the CDR3 is TGTGCCAGCAGTTTACTGGGGCAAGAGACCCAGTACTTC. This gives the protein CASSLLGQETQYF.